This T cell receptor (beta chain) was found in a study of OX40 agonist ivuxolimab in advanced cancers. Overall study: It was ivuxolimab, an agonistic anti-OX40 (CD134) antibody, that patients were treated with. Administration of intravenous ivuxolimab to patients occurred every 2 weeks at 0.01 to 10 mg/kg. Earlier treatment with anti-PD-1, anti-PD-L1 or anti-CTLA-4 was permitted, and about 40% had received some.

V was clipped by 4 bases and J by 1 base; unmatched bases: 5. Looked up from germline, CDR1 is MNHNS and CDR2 is SASEGT. There are 16 residues in the CDR3. This clone has a handful of counts. Antigen specificity is unknown. The sample holds other DNA sequences that translate to the same CDR3. Some clones are missing from TCRdb's copy, which holds only in-frame ones; the method was immunoSEQ multiplex PCR. The sample contains about 70,000 clones, roughly 87% of which appear only once. Study-wide results and limits: On average, a greater number of expanded clones characterised CD8+ T cells relative to CD4+.

This chain links TRBV6-1 with TRBJ1-5, with 9 bases that match TRBD1. The input for sequencing was CD4+ or CD8+ T cells sorted from blood, taken in a trial of the OX40 agonist ivuxolimab. The TCR originated in an adult with an advanced solid tumor such as melanoma, head and neck, liver or kidney cancer. This CDR3 reads CASSGPGQGSNQPQHF. DNA of the CDR3: TGTGCCAGCAGTGGCCCGGGACAGGGAAGCAATCAGCCCCAGCATTTT.